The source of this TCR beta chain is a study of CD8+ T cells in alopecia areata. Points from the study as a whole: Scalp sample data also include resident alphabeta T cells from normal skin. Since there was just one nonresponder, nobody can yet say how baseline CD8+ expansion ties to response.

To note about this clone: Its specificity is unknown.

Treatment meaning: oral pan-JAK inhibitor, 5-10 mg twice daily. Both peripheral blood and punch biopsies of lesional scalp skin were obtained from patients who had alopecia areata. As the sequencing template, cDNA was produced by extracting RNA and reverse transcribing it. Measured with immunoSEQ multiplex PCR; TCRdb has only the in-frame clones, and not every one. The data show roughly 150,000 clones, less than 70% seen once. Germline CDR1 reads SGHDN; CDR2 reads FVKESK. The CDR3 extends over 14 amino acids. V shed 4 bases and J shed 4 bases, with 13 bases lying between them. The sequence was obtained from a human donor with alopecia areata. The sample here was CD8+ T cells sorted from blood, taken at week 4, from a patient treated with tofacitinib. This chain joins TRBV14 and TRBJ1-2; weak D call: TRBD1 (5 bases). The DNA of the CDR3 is TGTGCCAGCAGCCCTGGCGACAGACTCTATGGCTACACCTTC. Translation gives CASSPGDRLYGYTF.